These T cell receptor beta chains were read from a single sample in a study of shared clonotypes between healthy human individuals. Method: immunoSEQ multiplex PCR; TCRdb's copy keeps in-frame clones and lacks some. The data hold 950,000 to 1,300,000 clones, with around 74% observed a single time. The sample consisted of memory CD4+ T cells sorted from blood. All receptors come from a man aged 18 to 29 in good health. CDR3s include the opening cysteine and the closing phenylalanine or tryptophan. A D gene is named only where the DNA matches it firmly. Not all rows give a size; the values are once, few, many and, for expanded clones, a class.

>.|.|TRBJ2-1|TRBV19
TGTGCCAGTAGCATGTCCGACTACCTAAGCTCCTACAATGAGCAGTTCTTC
CASSMSDYLSSYNEQFF
>.|TRBD2|TRBJ2-7|TRBV6-6
TGTGCCAGCAGTTCACGCGGGAGCGGGGTTTCCTACGAGCAGTACTTC
CASSSRGSGVSYEQYF
>.|TRBD1|TRBJ2-2|TRBV6-6
TGTGCCAGCAGACGACAGGGCCCCGGCTTTTCCGGGGAGCTGTTTTTT
CASRRQGPGFSGELFF
>.|TRBD1|TRBJ1-1|TRBV18
TGTGCCAGCTCAGGCCAGGGGGCGCCCACTGAAGCTTTCTTT
CASSGQGAPTEAFF
>.|.|TRBJ1-2|TRBV10-1
TGCGCCAGCAGTGAGTCGACGGACAGCTATGGCTACACCTTC
CASSESTDSYGYTF
>.|.|TRBJ2-5|TRBV5-1
TGCGCCAGCAGCGCGAGCGCAGGGCAAGAGACCCAGTACTTC
CASSASAGQETQYF
>.|TRBD1|TRBJ2-2|TRBV5-1
TGCGCCAGCAGCTTGAGAGGGGGCGACACCGGGGAGCTGTTTTTT
CASSLRGGDTGELFF
>.|.|TRBJ2-2|TRBV9
TGTGCCAGCAGCGTAGAAGGGGGGCGGCACACCGGGGAGCTGTTTTTT
CASSVEGGRHTGELFF
>.|.|TRBJ1-4|TRBV7-9
TGTGCCAGCAGCTTACAGGGCCAAATGCCAAAACTGTTTTTT
CASSLQGQMPKLFF
>.|TRBD2|TRBJ2-1|TRBV28
TGTGCCAGCAGTCGGAGCGGGGGATCCTACAATGAGCAGTTCTTC
CASSRSGGSYNEQFF
>many|TRBD2|TRBJ2-7|TRBV10-3
TGTGCCAGCGAAAGTAGGGACGCGGGGGTAGGCGAGCAGTACTTC
CASESRDAGVGEQYF
>.|TRBD1|TRBJ1-1|TRBV27
TGTGCCAGCAGTCCGACAGGGGGGAGGACTGAAGCTTTCTTT
CASSPTGGRTEAFF
>.|.|TRBJ2-2|TRBV2
TGTGCCAGCAGTGAAGCGGAATCCTGGGGGACCGGGGAGCTGTTTTTT
CASSEAESWGTGELFF
>.|.|TRBJ2-7|TRBV10-3
TGTGCCATCAGTGACCCAGAGGGACTCCCTAGGGAGCAGTACTTC
CAISDPEGLPREQYF
>.|.|TRBJ1-1|TRBV27
TGTGCCAGCAGTAGGTCGGGGACATTGAACACTGAAGCTTTCTTT
CASSRSGTLNTEAFF
>.|.|TRBJ2-1|TRBV7-3
TGTGCCAGCAGCTCATCAGGGATCTCAGCGCGTGTGAATGAGCAGTTCTTC
CASSSSGISARVNEQFF
>once|.|TRBJ2-2|TRBV5-1
TGCGCCAGCCTCCTGGGCGATGAGACCGGGGAGCTGTTTTTT
CASLLGDETGELFF
>.|TRBD2|TRBJ2-3|TRBV5-1
TGCGCCAGCAGCTTGGCCAGTAGCGGGAGGGGCACAGATACGCAGTATTTT
CASSLASSGRGTDTQYF
>.|TRBD2|TRBJ2-1|TRBV7-3
TGTGCCAGCAGCAGGACTAGCGATAGCTCCTACAATGAGCAGTTCTTC
CASSRTSDSSYNEQFF
>.|.|TRBJ1-1|TRBV6-5
TGTGCCAGCAGTCGTGGGGTCAACACTGAAGCTTTCTTT
CASSRGVNTEAFF
>.|TRBD1|TRBJ2-3|TRBV5-5
TGTGCCAGCAGCCCCGGGACAGGCACAGATACGCAGTATTTT
CASSPGTGTDTQYF
>once|.|TRBJ1-1|TRBV11-2
TGTGCCAGCAGCCCTACCACGACAGGTGGAGCAGCTTTCTTT
CASSPTTTGGAAFF
>.|.|TRBJ1-3|TRBV5-1
TGCGCCAGCAGCCCCGAGGGATCTGGAAACACCATATATTTT
CASSPEGSGNTIYF
>.|TRBD1|TRBJ1-6|TRBV28
TGTGCCAGCAGTCCGGGGACAGCCTCACCCCTCCACTTT
CASSPGTASPLHF
>.|.|TRBJ1-4|TRBV19
TGTGCCAGTACCACCCAAGGGGGAGGAAGTGAAAAACTGTTTTTT
CASTTQGGGSEKLFF
>few|.|TRBJ2-1|TRBV30
TGTGCCTGGAAGGGGGTCTTCTCCTACAATGAGCAGTTCTTC
CAWKGVFSYNEQFF
>.|.|TRBJ2-2|TRBV5-1
TGCGCCAGCAGCTTGATGGCCGAGACAGGGAACACCGGGGAGCTGTTTTTT
CASSLMAETGNTGELFF
>.|.|TRBJ2-7|TRBV6-5
TGTGCCAGCAGTTACTCTCGGGACGGTCCTTACGAGCAGTACTTC
CASSYSRDGPYEQYF
>.|.|TRBJ2-4|TRBV7-9
TGTGCCAGCAGCTTAGTTCCAGTCCAAGCCAAAAACATTCAGTACTTC
CASSLVPVQAKNIQYF
>.|TRBD1|TRBJ2-7|TRBV6-5
TGTGCCAGCAGTTACGTGGACAGGGGGCGGCACGAGCAGTACTTC
CASSYVDRGRHEQYF
>few|.|TRBJ1-2|TRBV27
TGTGCCAGCAGTTTAACCACACGGGGCTTCTATGGCTACACCTTC
CASSLTTRGFYGYTF
>.|.|TRBJ1-5|TRBV10-2
TGCGCGAGCACGGGGGAGGGCGGTCAGCCCCAGCATTTT
CASTGEGGQPQHF
>many|.|TRBJ2-6|TRBV7-2
TGTGCCAGCAGCTTGAGGAGCTCTGGGGCCAACGTCCTGACTTTC
CASSLRSSGANVLTF
>.|TRBD1|TRBJ2-2|TRBV14
TGTGCCAGCAGGTCCACCGGGACAGCGAACACCGGGGAGCTGTTTTTT
CASRSTGTANTGELFF
>.|.|TRBJ1-2|TRBV11-2
TGTGCCAGCAGCTTAGGGTTTGACTATGGCTACACCTTC
CASSLGFDYGYTF
>.|TRBD2|TRBJ2-3|TRBV4-3
TGCGCCAGCAGCCCTGACCCTAGCGGGGCCGGGGGAGATACGCAGTATTTT
CASSPDPSGAGGDTQYF
>.|.|TRBJ1-5|TRBV19
TGTGCCAGTAGTATAAGCCTCAATCAGCCCCAGCATTTT
CASSISLNQPQHF
>.|TRBD2|TRBJ2-1|TRBV2
TGTGCCAGCAGTGTAGCTAGCGGGAGGGCCTCGGGTGAGCAGTTCTTC
CASSVASGRASGEQFF
>.|.|TRBJ1-1|TRBV7-2
TGTGCCAGCAGCTTAGAAGGGCAGAGCACTGAAGCTTTCTTT
CASSLEGQSTEAFF
>.|.|TRBJ1-4|TRBV7-9
TGTGCCAGCAGCCCGGGGTGGGGTGAAAAACTGTTTTTT
CASSPGWGEKLFF
>.|.|TRBJ2-3|TRBV28
TGTGCCAGCAGTGGGGGACTCGTGGACACAGATACGCAGTATTTT
CASSGGLVDTDTQYF
>.|.|TRBJ2-6|TRBV5-5
TGTGCCAGCAGCTCGGAAGACTCCATCTCTGGGGCCAACGTCCTGACTTTC
CASSSEDSISGANVLTF
>.|.|TRBJ1-5|TRBV2
TGTGCCAGCAGAGAGTACGGAAGCAATCAGCCCCAGCATTTT
CASREYGSNQPQHF
>.|.|TRBJ1-2|TRBV6-6
TGTGCCAGCAGATATTGGACAGACTATGGCTACACCTTC
CASRYWTDYGYTF
>few|.|TRBJ1-1|TRBV10-3
TGTGCCATCAGTGAGTCTCGGCAGGAAGGTGAAGCTTTCTTT
CAISESRQEGEAFF
>.|TRBD1|TRBJ2-7|TRBV10-2
TGCGCCAGCAGTTACAGGGGGCTTATGGGCGAGCAGTACTTC
CASSYRGLMGEQYF
>few|TRBD1|TRBJ2-5|TRBV19
TGTGCCAGTAGTCTGGGACAGGGGCGGGAGACCCAGTACTTC
CASSLGQGRETQYF
>.|.|TRBJ2-5|TRBV18
TGTGCCAGCACGTCCCCGGAACTGTCAGAGACCCAGTACTTC
CASTSPELSETQYF
>few|.|TRBJ2-2|TRBV5-1
TGCGCCAGCAGCTTGGATCACTACAACACCGGGGAGCTGTTTTTT
CASSLDHYNTGELFF
>.|TRBD1|TRBJ2-1|TRBV7-2
TGTGCCAGCAGCTTACGCCGGGACAGATACAATGAGCAGTTCTTC
CASSLRRDRYNEQFF
>few|.|TRBJ1-3|TRBV30
TGTGCCTGGTCCGGGACATTTGGAAACACCATATATTTT
CAWSGTFGNTIYF
>once|.|TRBJ2-7|TRBV7-2
TGTGCCAGCAGCTTAAGGCGGGCGGTCGAGCAGTACTTC
CASSLRRAVEQYF
>once|.|TRBJ2-2|TRBV5-1
TGCGCCAGCAGCTTGAGTGGGGGAAGATCAGCCGGGGAGCTGTTTTTT
CASSLSGGRSAGELFF
>.|.|TRBJ1-4|TRBV12-5
TGTGCTAGTAGCAAGGGGTTCACTAATGAAAAACTGTTTTTT
CASSKGFTNEKLFF
>.|.|TRBJ2-7|TRBV5-1
TGCGCCAGCAGCTTGGGGGGGTTATCAGCCCAGTACTTC
CASSLGGLSAQYF
>.|TRBD1|TRBJ1-2|TRBV9
TGTGCCAGCAGCGGGGACAGGGGCGGCTACACCTTC
CASSGDRGGYTF
>.|.|TRBJ2-1|TRBV5-1
TGCGCCAGCCGTGACCCTGGGGACATCGAGCAGTTCTTC
CASRDPGDIEQFF
>.|TRBD2|TRBJ2-7|TRBV5-1
TGCGCCAGCAGCGAGGCCCTGGGGACTAGCGGCGGAGAGCAGTACTTC
CASSEALGTSGGEQYF
>.|.|TRBJ2-3|TRBV5-1
TGCGCCAGCAGCTTGGTTCTGGGGGATACGCAGTATTTT
CASSLVLGDTQYF